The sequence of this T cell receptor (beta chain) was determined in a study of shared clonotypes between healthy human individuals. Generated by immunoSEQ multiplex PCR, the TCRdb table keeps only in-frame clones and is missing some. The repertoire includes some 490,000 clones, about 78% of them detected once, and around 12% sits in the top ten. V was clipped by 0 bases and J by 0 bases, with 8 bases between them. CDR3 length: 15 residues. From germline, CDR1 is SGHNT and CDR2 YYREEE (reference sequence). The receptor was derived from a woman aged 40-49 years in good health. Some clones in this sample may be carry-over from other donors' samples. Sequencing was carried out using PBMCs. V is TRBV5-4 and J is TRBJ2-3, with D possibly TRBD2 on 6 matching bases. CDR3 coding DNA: TGTGCCAGCAGCTTGGCCGGGACTAGCACAGATACGCAGTATTTT. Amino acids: CASSLAGTSTDTQYF.